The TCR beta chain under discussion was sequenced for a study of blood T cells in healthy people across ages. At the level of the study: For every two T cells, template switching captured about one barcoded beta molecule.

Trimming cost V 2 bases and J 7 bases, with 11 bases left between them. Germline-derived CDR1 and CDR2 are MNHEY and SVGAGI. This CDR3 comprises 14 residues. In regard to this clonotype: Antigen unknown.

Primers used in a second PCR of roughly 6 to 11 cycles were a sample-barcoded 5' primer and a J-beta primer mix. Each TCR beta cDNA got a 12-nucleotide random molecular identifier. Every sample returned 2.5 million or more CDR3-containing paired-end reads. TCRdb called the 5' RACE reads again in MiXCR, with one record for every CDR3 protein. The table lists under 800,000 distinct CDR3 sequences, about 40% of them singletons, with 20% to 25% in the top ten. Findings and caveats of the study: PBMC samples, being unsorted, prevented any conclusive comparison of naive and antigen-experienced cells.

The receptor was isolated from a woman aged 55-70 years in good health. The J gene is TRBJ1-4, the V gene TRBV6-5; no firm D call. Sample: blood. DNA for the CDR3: TGTGCCAGCAGTTACACCTGGCGAGGTGAAAAACTGTTTTTT. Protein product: CASSYTWRGEKLFF.